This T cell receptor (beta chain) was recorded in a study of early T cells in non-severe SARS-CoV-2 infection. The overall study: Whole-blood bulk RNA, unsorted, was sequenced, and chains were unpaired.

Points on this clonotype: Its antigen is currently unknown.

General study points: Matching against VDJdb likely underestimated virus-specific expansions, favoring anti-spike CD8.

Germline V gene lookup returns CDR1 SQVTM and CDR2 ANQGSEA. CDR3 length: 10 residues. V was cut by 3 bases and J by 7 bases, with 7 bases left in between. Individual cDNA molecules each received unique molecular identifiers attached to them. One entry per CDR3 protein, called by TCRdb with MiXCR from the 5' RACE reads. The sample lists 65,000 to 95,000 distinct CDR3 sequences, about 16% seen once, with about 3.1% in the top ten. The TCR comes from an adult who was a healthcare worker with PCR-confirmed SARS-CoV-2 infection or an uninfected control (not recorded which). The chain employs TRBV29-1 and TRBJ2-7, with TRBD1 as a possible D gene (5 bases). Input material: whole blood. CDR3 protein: CSVEDTEQYF. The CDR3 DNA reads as TGCAGCGTTGAGGACACGGAGCAGTACTTC.